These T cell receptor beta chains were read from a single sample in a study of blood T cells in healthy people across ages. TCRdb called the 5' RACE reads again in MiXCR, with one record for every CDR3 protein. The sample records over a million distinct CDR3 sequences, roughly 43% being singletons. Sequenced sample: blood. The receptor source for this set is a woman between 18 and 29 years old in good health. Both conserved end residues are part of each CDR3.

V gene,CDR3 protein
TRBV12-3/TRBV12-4,CASRAQTGELFF
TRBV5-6,CASSLELTGVTDTQYF
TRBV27,CASSLLTSGSTDTQYF
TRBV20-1,CSARGSNTGELFF
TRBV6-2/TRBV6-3,CASSYFRTGYEQYF
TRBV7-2,CASSLRAGGTRNYGYTF
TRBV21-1,CASSKVLAHSTDTQYF
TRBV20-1,CSARDRIRLAEQYF
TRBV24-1,CATSDFFTGELFF
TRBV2,CASSMTGGEYPFF
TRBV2,CASSEVAGDQPQHF
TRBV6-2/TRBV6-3,CASSYGISSYGYTF
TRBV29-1,CSVERNRPNTEAFF
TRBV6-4,CASRESGGYEQYF
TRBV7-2,CASSSPPAGIGDGELFF
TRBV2,CASRTQGSYNSPLHF
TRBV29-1,CSATGAPYEQYF
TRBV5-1,CASSLDAGTANTEAFF
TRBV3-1,CASSQEWTGAYNEQFF
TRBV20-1,CSAHRGNQPQHF